The rows below give T cell receptor beta chains drawn from one sample of a study of CXCR3-negative and CXCR3-positive naive CD8 T cells. Following a re-call of the 5' RACE reads, TCRdb has one entry per CDR3 protein and lacks DNA. This sample's clone table lists over 100,000 distinct CDR3 sequences. The sample comprised naive CXCR3- CD8+ T cells from blood. The source of these receptors is a human donor in good health. Some clones in this sample may be carry-over from other donors' samples. Each CDR3 is given with its conserved first and last residue.

>18|TRBJ2-7|TRBV9
CASSVTGGSGVEGGEQYF
>15|TRBJ1-2|TRBV4-3
CASSQDDDRTYGYTF
>11|TRBJ1-1|TRBV28
CASSSGGGAFF
>14|TRBJ2-4|TRBV6-5
CASSYATGDHIQYF
>14|TRBJ1-2|TRBV25-1
CASSEWGSNYGYTF
>15|TRBJ1-2|TRBV14
CASSQGGLGVNGYTF
>12|TRBJ1-2|TRBV18
CASSPRDGWWTF
>11|TRBJ2-1|TRBV12-3/TRBV12-4
CASRNPGEQFF
>17|TRBJ2-7|TRBV5-6
CASSPPRTSGRKNEQYF
>13|TRBJ2-7|TRBV11-2
CASSPGTGGMEYF
>15|TRBJ2-7|TRBV12-3/TRBV12-4
CASSLSGTLSYEQYF
>17|TRBJ2-2|TRBV15
CATSRDVRARGPGELFF
>12|TRBJ1-2|TRBV2
CASMEGAFGYTF
>18|TRBJ1-6|TRBV28
CASQKPGLNSGRNSPLHF
>13|TRBJ2-3|TRBV29-1
CSVVRPSTDTQYF
>15|TRBJ1-1|TRBV5-1
CASSFYRGPNTEAFF
>18|TRBJ2-7|TRBV20-1
CSARDWGLAGGEAYEQYF
>11|TRBJ2-7|TRBV12-3/TRBV12-4
CASSTGPVVYF
>13|TRBJ1-2|TRBV18
CASSPDRGAGYTF
>14|TRBJ2-2|TRBV7-9
CASSEGGNTGELFF
>14|TRBJ1-5|TRBV11-2
CASSLTPLNQPQHF
>14|TRBJ2-5|TRBV6-5
CASKRQGAGETQYF
>16|TRBJ2-1|TRBV9
CASSSPGHGGSNEQFF